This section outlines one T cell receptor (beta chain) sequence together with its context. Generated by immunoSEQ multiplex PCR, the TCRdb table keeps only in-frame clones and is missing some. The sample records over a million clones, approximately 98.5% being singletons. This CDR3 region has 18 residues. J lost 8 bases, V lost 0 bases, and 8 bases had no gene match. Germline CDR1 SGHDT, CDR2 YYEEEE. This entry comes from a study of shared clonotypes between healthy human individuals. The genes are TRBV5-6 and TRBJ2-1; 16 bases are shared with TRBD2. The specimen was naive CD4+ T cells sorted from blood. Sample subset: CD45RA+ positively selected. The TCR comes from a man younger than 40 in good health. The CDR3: CASSLGLSGLAGGDEQFF. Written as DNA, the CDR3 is TGTGCCAGCAGCTTGGGGCTGTCGGGACTAGCGGGAGGGGATGAGCAGTTCTTC.